This TCR beta chain was captured in a study of CD8+ T cells in alopecia areata (dated by TCRdb to the late 2010s). About the study as a whole: Treated patients were enrolled in an open-label pilot trial of oral tofacitinib at 5 to 10 mg twice daily for moderate-to-severe alopecia areata. Tofacitinib-treated patients had biopsies at baseline and at 4 and 24 weeks of treatment, with a later scalp biopsy in several patients. Patients received tofacitinib for 6 to 18 months and were then followed off drug for 6 months to check for delayed response and recurrence. The study used high-throughput TCRbeta sequencing to examine T cell clonal expansion in alopecia areata, in both the C3H/HeJ mouse model and human patients. Clonality in the scalp was compared among normal scalp (n=4), patchy alopecia areata scalp (n=8), and alopecia totalis/universalis scalp (n=8). Scalp tissue and sorted CD4+ and CD8+ peripheral blood T cells from patchy and totalis/universalis alopecia areata patients and from healthy controls were covered by human TCRbeta sequencing. The RNA source kit depended on sample type: the PAXgene miRNA kit for fixed scalp, the miRNeasy kit for PBMCs, and the RNeasy kit for mouse skin. immunoSEQ multiplex PCR using 35 Vbeta forward primers and 13 Jbeta reverse primers was used to amplify TCRbeta CDR3 regions. Broad study findings and their caveats: Higher clonality and more expanded CD8+ clones were observed in lesional scalp than in normal scalp, particularly in alopecia totalis/universalis, a finding suggestive of antigenic drive. TCR sequences shared between patients were less clear than in mice, possibly partly because of HLA diversity in the patient population. Scalp TCR repertoire analysis is complicated because resident alphabeta T cells in normal human skin are also sequenced, whereas mouse skin is dominated by gammadelta T cells.

The time point label here, explained by the study, means: baseline before oral tofacitinib. Peripheral blood and lesional scalp punch biopsies were obtained from patients with alopecia areata. PBMCs were isolated by density centrifugation and stained for CD3, CD4 and CD8, and CD4+ and CD8+ T cells were sorted on a FACSAria. CDR1 WSHSY and CDR2 SAAADI are derived from the germline V gene. For this chain, trimming is 3 bases at the V end and 5 bases at the J end, and the number of junction bases without a gene match is 6. From its cysteine to its phenylalanine, the CDR3 spans 16 amino acids. The CDR3 DNA has 48 bases and is translated from base 1. This clone was observed a handful of times. Its binding antigen is unknown. No much larger clonotype is one base removed from it; base qualities were not supplied. Library preparation was by the immunoSEQ multiplex PCR assay. For TCR sequencing, RNA was extracted from every sample and reverse transcribed into cDNA to serve as template. First-strand cDNA was synthesized using SuperScript III with a 2:1 mix of oligo-dT and random hexamers. A synthetic immune receptor repertoire was used to assess amplification bias, and residual bias was removed computationally. As for the original processing: Raw reads were preprocessed to remove errors, and CDR3 was defined by IMGT conventions from the conserved cysteine to phenylalanine. Clonality was calculated as 1 minus Shannon entropy normalized by log2 of the number of productive unique TCRs. Scalp TCRbeta sequences were cross-referenced with sorted blood CD4 and CD8 repertoires so that the CD4 or CD8 identity of scalp clones could be inferred. Here the immuneACCESS table is served through TCRdb, limited to in-frame sequences with V and J called. Missing clones are a known gap in these copies; in checked studies unresolved V genes cover under half, and the rest lacks a known reason. That table is the source of V, J and clone size, and D and trimming were worked out from the DNA. The sample table lists fewer than 200,000 clones, 59% of them with a count of one. Jointly, the top ten make up about 15% of the sample.

Sequenced material: CD4+ T cells sorted from blood, taken at week 0. This TCR came from a human donor with alopecia areata. The V and J genes are TRBV10-2 and TRBJ2-3; TRBD1 agrees with 12 junctional bases. The base sequence is TGCGCCAGCAGTGACGGGACAGGGGGCGATGGAGATACGCAGTATTTT. The translation is CASSDGTGGDGDTQYF.